This T cell receptor beta chain was captured in a study of blood T cell repertoires in COVID-19. At the level of the study: Samples of COVID-19 (acute and convalescent) were obtained from the United States, Italy and Spain.

The Seattle patients joined while their infection was active and were tracked longitudinally afterward. V lost 3 bases, J lost 2 bases, and 7 bases lay in between. Germline-derived CDR1 and CDR2 are KGHSH and LQKENI. This CDR3 is 13 amino acids long. Assay: immunoSEQ multiplex PCR; the TCRdb copy retains only in-frame clones and omits some. Altogether some 69,000 clones are present, roughly 87% being singletons, with the ten largest covering 0.52%. The TCR comes from a man over 45 with COVID-19, enrolled during active disease. Material for sequencing was peripheral blood. This rearrangement joins TRBV18 to TRBJ1-2, with D perhaps TRBD1 (6 bases). CDR3 sequence: CASSPDRNYGYTF. The CDR3, as DNA: TGTGCCAGCTCACCCGACAGGAACTATGGCTACACCTTC.